This T cell receptor (beta chain) originates from a study of control samples from healthy donors and cancer patients. The CDR3 sequence is 12 residues long. Germline assignment: CDR1 LGHDT and CDR2 YNNKEL (reference sequence). Deletions cut 5 bases from V and 10 bases from J, with 11 bases between. The protocol was immunoSEQ multiplex PCR, while the TCRdb copy is restricted to in-frame clones and leaves out a portion. The profile shows tens of thousands of clones, 80% to 95% of them singletons. The sequenced sample consisted of PBMCs. This sequence was found in a man aged 40-50 years with colorectal cancer. The gene calls are TRBV3-1 (or the pseudogene TRBV3-2) and TRBJ2-2; D is unresolved. In nucleotides, the CDR3 is TGTGCCAGCAGCTGGGCCGGGTTGGAGCTGTTTTTT. The encoded protein is CASSWAGLELFF.